A single sample gave rise to the 25 T cell receptor beta chains below, sequenced in a study of shared clonotypes between healthy human individuals. TCRdb's table, derived via immunoSEQ multiplex PCR, lists solely in-frame clones and lacks some. Of around 1.6 million clones in the sample, 95% to 99% were seen once. Sequences were obtained from naive CD4+ T cells sorted from blood. The subset was: CD45RA+ positively selected. Receptor source: a man aged 25-45 years in good health.

Note on this clone: This CDR3 is also generated by other DNA sequences in the sample. The rearrangement joins TRBV11-1 to TRBJ2-1; D unresolved. The CDR3 runs to 12 residues. The germline V and J ends were trimmed by 5 bases and 5 bases, with 7 bases remaining between them. From germline, CDR1 is SGHAT and CDR2 FQDESV (reference sequence). This CDR3 reads CASSPRNNEQFF. The DNA of the CDR3 is TGTGCCAGCAGCCCCCGGAACAATGAGCAGTTCTTC.

The chain carries TRBV9 and TRBJ2-3; D might be TRBD1 (5 bases). The CDR3 length is 17 residues. Germline lookup yields CDR1 SGDLS and CDR2 YYNGEE. Trimming took off 3 bases at V and 1 base at J, with 18 bases between the two ends. As DNA, the CDR3 is TGTGCCAGCAGCGCCGAGCTAAGGGGCGTCGGCACAGATACGCAGTATTTT. Translated: CASSAELRGVGTDTQYF.

The chain links TRBV9 to TRBJ2-6; TRBD2 might be the D (5 bases). The V gene's germline CDR1 is SGDLS and CDR2 YYNGEE. The length of the CDR3 is 17 residues. Trimming pared 2 bases from V and 2 bases from J, leaving 14 bases between. This chain's CDR3 is CASSVLASLTGANVLTF. CDR3 bases: TGTGCCAGCAGCGTCCTCGCTAGCCTCACTGGGGCCAACGTCCTGACTTTC.

This chain joins TRBV5-1 and TRBJ2-5, with 7 nucleotides matching TRBD1. V lost 7 bases and J lost 5; bases outside the gene matches: 14. Germline CDR1 and CDR2: SGHRS and YFSETQ. The CDR3 contains 15 residues. The CDR3 is CASEGAGSGEETQYF. In DNA, the CDR3 is TGCGCCAGCGAGGGGGCCGGTTCTGGGGAGGAGACCCAGTACTTC.

This chain joins TRBV6-6 and TRBJ2-3; 8 bases agree with TRBD2. There are 16 residues in the CDR3. The J segment lost 5 bases and the V segment lost 2 bases, leaving 9 bases of the junction unmatched. CDR1 MNHNY and CDR2 SVGAGI come from the germline V gene (reference sequence). DNA for the CDR3: TGTGCCAGCAGTTACCCCAGCGGGAGTAATATAGATACGCAGTATTTT. As protein: CASSYPSGSNIDTQYF.

The chain couples TRBV10-3 to TRBJ1-1, with D maybe TRBD1 (5 bases). Looked up from germline, CDR1 is ENHRY and CDR2 is SYGVKD. The V and J ends lost 3 bases and 3 bases respectively, with 11 bases between them. The CDR3 loop spans 14 amino acids. The CDR3 sequence: CAISDRGHDTEAFF. DNA of the CDR3: TGTGCCATCAGTGACCGCGGACACGACACTGAAGCTTTCTTT.

The V gene is TRBV4-1, the J gene TRBJ2-1, with D perhaps TRBD2 (5 bases). Germline CDR1 and CDR2: MGHRA and YSYEKL. The V gene lost 3 bases and the J gene lost 0 bases, with 9 bases spanning the gap. The CDR3 totals 15 residues. The CDR3 region is CASSHSASSYNEQFF. The CDR3 bases are TGCGCCAGCAGCCATAGCGCCAGCTCCTACAATGAGCAGTTCTTC.

This chain links TRBV9 with TRBJ2-1; D possibly corresponds to TRBD2 (5 bases). Trimming cost V 0 bases and J 0 bases, with 13 bases left between them. The CDR3 is made up of 17 amino acids. Germline loops: CDR1 SGDLS, CDR2 YYNGEE. The DNA of the CDR3 is TGTGCCAGCAGCGTAGCTCGGTCCGCGGGCTCCTACAATGAGCAGTTCTTC. It translates to CASSVARSAGSYNEQFF. The whole variable domain, filled in from reference TRBV9 and TRBJ2-1, reads DSGVTQTPKHLITATGQRVTLRCSPRSGDLSVYWYQQSLDQGLQFLIQYYNGEERAKGNILERFSAQQFPDLHSELNLSSLELGDSALYFCASSVARSAGSYNEQFFGPGTRLTVL.

With respect to this clone: Other nucleotide sequences from this sample produce the same CDR3. The chain couples TRBV2 to TRBJ2-7; the D gene is possibly TRBD2 (5 bases). This CDR3 is 14 amino acids long. Trimming removed 0 bases from V and 6 bases from J, with 12 bases in between. Per the germline V gene, CDR1 is SNHLY and CDR2 is FYNNEI. CDR3 protein: CASSEAPGGREQYF. CDR3 sequence (DNA): TGTGCCAGCAGTGAAGCCCCTGGAGGACGCGAGCAGTACTTC.

V gene TRBV5-1 combines with J gene TRBJ2-7; 9 nucleotides match TRBD1. The CDR3 has 16 residues. V gave up 3 bases and J gave up 5 bases; unmatched junction bases: 12. Germline CDR1 and CDR2: SGHRS and YFSETQ. In DNA form, the CDR3 reads TGCGCCAGCAGCTGGGGACAGGGCCTCAAAACGGACGAGCAGTACTTC. Translating it yields CASSWGQGLKTDEQYF.

CDR3 residues: CASSLGTLTDTQYF. CDR3 DNA: TGTGCCAGCAGCTTAGGGACTCTCACAGATACGCAGTATTTT. This chain links TRBV7-2 with TRBJ2-3, with D possibly TRBD2 on 5 matching bases. The CDR3 is 14 residues long. The V and J ends lost 1 base and 2 bases respectively, with 7 bases between them. The germline gives CDR1 SGHTA, CDR2 FQGNSA.

The V and J genes are TRBV19 and TRBJ2-1; 11 bases line up with TRBD2. The V gene end was trimmed by 6 bases and the J gene end by 9 bases; junction bases not matched to a gene: 7. This CDR3 contains 14 residues. In germline, CDR1 is LNHDA, CDR2 SQIVND (reference sequence). CDR3 coding DNA: TGTGCCAGTAGGGTAGCGGGAGGGCCCGGTGAGCAGTTCTTC. It codes for CASRVAGGPGEQFF.

V is TRBV18 and J is TRBJ2-2; D gene uncertain. The V gene lost 6 bases and the J gene lost 7 bases, with 15 bases spanning the gap. CDR1 is KGHSH, CDR2 LQKENI, per germline. This CDR3 comprises 14 residues. The CDR3 region has the DNA TGTGCCAGCTCGCCCACGACGCTCTTCGGGGAGCTGTTTTTT. Amino acid sequence: CASSPTTLFGELFF. Filled out from reference TRBV18 and TRBJ2-2, the complete variable domain reads NAGVMQNPRHLVRRRGQEARLRCSPMKGHSHVYWYRQLPEEGLKFMVYLQKENIIDESGMPKERFSAEFPKEGPSILRIQQVVRGDSAAYFCASSPTTLFGELFFGEGSRLTVL.

The chain joins TRBV5-1 to TRBJ2-7, with a weak D call TRBD2 (5 bases). V was trimmed by 3 bases and J by 3 bases, leaving 10 bases between them. From germline, CDR1 is SGHRS and CDR2 YFSETQ. The length of the CDR3 is 13 residues. CDR3 sequence: CASSSTTHYEQYF. In DNA, the CDR3 is TGCGCCAGCAGCTCGACTACCCACTACGAGCAGTACTTC.

With respect to this clone: At the DNA level, this CDR3 is encoded by other sequences in the same sample as well. CDR3 DNA: TGTGCCAGCAGCTCGGGAGAGACCCAGTACTTC. It codes for CASSSGETQYF. The chain couples TRBV11-2 to TRBJ2-5; D remains unclear. The CDR3 spans 11 residues. CDR1 SGHAT and CDR2 FQNNGV come from the germline V gene. V gave up 4 bases and J gave up 4 bases, with 4 bases separating them.

V and J are TRBV7-2 and TRBJ1-2; TRBD1 might be the D (6 bases). The CDR3 contains 16 residues. Trimming took off 5 bases at V and 7 bases at J, with 23 bases between the two ends. Germline loops: CDR1 SGHTA, CDR2 FQGNSA. CDR3 DNA sequence: TGTGCCAGCAGCCCTTGGACAGTGGGGAAGGTTGGTGGCTACACCTTC. It is translated as CASSPWTVGKVGGYTF. The variable domain in full, completed from reference TRBV7-2 and TRBJ1-2, reads GAGVSQSPSNKVTEKGKDVELRCDPISGHTALYWYRQSLGQGLEFLIYFQGNSAPDKSGLPSDRFSAERTGGSVSTLTIQRTQQEDSAVYLCASSPWTVGKVGGYTFGSGTRLTVV.

The chain couples TRBV6-5 to TRBJ2-7, with 8 bases that match TRBD1. Germline CDR1 and CDR2: MNHEY and SVGAGI. V trimming: 8 bases; J trimming: 0 bases; junction bases outside the gene matches: 6. The CDR3 runs 14 residues. The CDR3 region has the DNA TGTGCCAGCGTAGACAGGGGAAGCTCCTACGAGCAGTACTTC. Translating gives CASVDRGSSYEQYF.

The CDR3 nucleotides read TGTGCCAGTAGTACAGCGACTGGAAACACCATATATTTT. As protein: CASSTATGNTIYF. The gene calls are TRBV19 and TRBJ1-3; no clear D gene. The CDR3 loop spans 13 amino acids. The germline V and J ends were trimmed by 4 bases and 2 bases, with 6 bases remaining between them. Germline V lookup: CDR1 LNHDA, CDR2 SQIVND (reference sequence).

The gene calls are TRBV18 and TRBJ1-5; no firm D call. In germline, CDR1 is KGHSH, CDR2 LQKENI. CDR3 length equals 16 residues. Between the trimmed V and J ends, which lost 1 base and 0 bases, there was a span of 10 bases. In DNA, the CDR3 is TGTGCCAGCTCACCACAGGGAGCCCGTAGCAATCAGCCCCAGCATTTT. Amino acid sequence: CASSPQGARSNQPQHF.

A note on this clone: At one of its ends the junction is not consistent with the germline gene, which may arise from a read error. This chain connects TRBV20-1 to TRBJ2-4; TRBD1 aligns across 7 bases. The germline gives CDR1 DFQATT, CDR2 SNEGSKA (reference sequence). There are 11 residues in the CDR3. CDR3 in amino acids: CSARKGASLNF. The CDR3 DNA follows: TGCAGTGCTAGAAAGGGGGCGTCGCTGAACTTC.

The chain has TRBV6-1 and TRBJ2-5; D is ambiguous. Germline CDR1 MNHNS, CDR2 SASEGT. The ends were cut back, 8 bases at V and 4 bases at J, with 11 bases in the middle. There are 12 residues in the CDR3. CDR3 DNA: TGTGCCAGCCGGAGCGTTAGAGAGACCCAGTACTTC. Its protein is CASRSVRETQYF.

V and J are TRBV18 and TRBJ1-1; D is unresolved. V lost 3 bases to trimming and J lost 7 bases, with 9 bases between them. Germline CDR1 reads KGHSH; CDR2 reads LQKENI. CDR3 length equals 12 residues. Here the CDR3 reads CASSPLTLEAFF. The CDR3 region has the DNA TGTGCCAGCTCACCTTTAACACTTGAAGCTTTCTTT.

The CDR3 region is CASSPIPFGANVLTF. DNA for the CDR3: TGTGCCAGCAGTCCCATCCCGTTTGGGGCCAACGTCCTGACTTTC. This chain connects TRBV28 to TRBJ2-6; D is ambiguous. Trimming shortened V by 5 bases and J by 3 bases, and 11 bases separated the two germline ends. The germline CDR1 and CDR2 sequences are MDHEN and SYDVKM. The CDR3 covers 15 residues.

The rearrangement joins TRBV29-1 to TRBJ2-3; the D call may be TRBD1 or TRBD2 (5 bases each). The CDR3 has 14 amino acids. The germline gives CDR1 SQVTM, CDR2 ANQGSEA. Trimming cost V 7 bases and J 0 bases, with 14 bases left between them. In DNA, the CDR3 is TGCAGCGGTACCGGGACGCCAAGCACAGATACGCAGTATTTT. This gives the protein CSGTGTPSTDTQYF.

This chain connects TRBV5-6 to TRBJ2-2; D remains ambiguous. This CDR3 has 11 residues. From germline, CDR1 is SGHDT and CDR2 YYEEEE. Trimming cost V 5 bases and J 5 bases, with 4 bases left between them. CDR3 protein: CASSRTGELFF. The CDR3 region has the DNA TGTGCCAGCAGTAGAACCGGGGAGCTGTTTTTT.